This entry features one T cell receptor beta chain sequence. Its antigen remains unknown. Germline loops: CDR1 SGHVS, CDR2 FNYEAQ. The CDR3 contains 16 residues. The data were obtained in a study of blood T cells in healthy people across ages. Study findings and constraints: The CMV status of each donor remained undetermined, and this could have confounded shifts in expanded clonotypes. Among T cells, TCR beta diversity per million cells dropped roughly linearly as age rose.

Primed by a sample-barcoded 5' primer and a J-beta primer mix, a second PCR proceeded for roughly 6 to 12 cycles. TCRdb reprocessed the 5' RACE reads with MiXCR, giving one entry per CDR3 protein. The data show around 1,000,000 distinct CDR3 sequences, 35% to 45% seen once. Sequenced sample: blood. This chain uses TRBV7-6 with TRBJ2-5; a weak D match, TRBD1 (5 bases). The J call may be incorrect, as the DNA end agrees better with TRBJ2-7. The clonotype originates from a man between 18 and 29 years old in good health. Here the CDR3 reads CASSFGAAGRISEQYF. CDR3 DNA sequence: TGTGCCAGCAGCTTTGGCGCAGCAGGGCGGATAAGCGAGCAGTACTTC.